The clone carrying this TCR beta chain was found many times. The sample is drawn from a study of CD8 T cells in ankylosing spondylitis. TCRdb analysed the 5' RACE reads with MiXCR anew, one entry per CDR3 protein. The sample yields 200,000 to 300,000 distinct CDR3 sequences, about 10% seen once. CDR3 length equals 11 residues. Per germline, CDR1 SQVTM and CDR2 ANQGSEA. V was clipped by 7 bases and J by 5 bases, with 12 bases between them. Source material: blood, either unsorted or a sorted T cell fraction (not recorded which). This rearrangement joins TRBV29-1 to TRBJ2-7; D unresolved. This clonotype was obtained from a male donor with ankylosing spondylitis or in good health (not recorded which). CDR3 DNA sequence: TGCAGCGCTGGGCTAGACCACGAGCAGTACTTC. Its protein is CSAGLDHEQYF.